The 21 T cell receptor beta chains in this list originate from one sample, sequenced in a study of shared clonotypes between healthy human individuals. Measured with immunoSEQ multiplex PCR; TCRdb has only the in-frame clones, and not every one. The sample records about 490,000 clones, over 65% being singletons. The specimen sequenced was PBMCs. The receptors come from a woman aged 40 to 50 in good health. Some clones in this sample may be carry-over from other donors' samples.

This chain uses TRBV7-8 with TRBJ1-2; perhaps TRBD1 as D (6 bases). Germline CDR1 SGHVS, CDR2 FQNEAQ. V was pared by 5 bases and J by 3 bases, with 16 bases between. The CDR3 has 15 amino acids. The CDR3 sequence: CASSPEGAGDYGYTF. CDR3 nucleotides: TGTGCCAGCAGCCCAGAAGGGGCAGGGGACTATGGCTACACCTTC.

The sample holds one count of this clone. The chain joins TRBV28 to TRBJ1-4; D might be TRBD1 (6 bases). V shed 6 bases and J shed 3 bases, with 14 bases lying between them. Germline V CDR1 and CDR2: MDHEN, SYDVKM. The CDR3 is made up of 15 amino acids. The CDR3 protein is CASRKPTGPNEKLFF. CDR3 bases: TGTGCCAGCAGAAAACCGACAGGCCCTAATGAAAAACTGTTTTTT.

The chain has TRBV28 and TRBJ1-2; 7 nucleotides line up with TRBD1. The CDR3 is made up of 14 amino acids. Germline V lookup: CDR1 MDHEN, CDR2 SYDVKM. V was clipped by 4 bases and J by 4 bases; unmatched bases: 6. The CDR3 protein is CASSSGQQLYGYTF. The DNA for the CDR3 is TGTGCCAGCAGTTCGGGACAGCAACTCTATGGCTACACCTTC.

This clone was seen a few times. The chain combines TRBV2 with TRBJ2-5, with 11 nucleotides matching TRBD2. V dropped 6 bases and J dropped 4; count of bases not matched to a gene: 7. This CDR3 has 15 amino acids. Germline loops: CDR1 SNHLY, CDR2 FYNNEI. In DNA, the CDR3 is TGTGCCAGCAGGGCGGGACTAGCGGACGGAGAGACCCAGTACTTC. Translation: CASRAGLADGETQYF. Full variable domain (rest looked up from reference TRBV2 and TRBJ2-5): EPEVTQTPSHQVTQMGQEVILRCVPISNHLYFYWYRQILGQKVEFLVSFYNNEISEKSEIFDDQFSVERPDGSNFTLKIRSTKLEDSAMYFCASRAGLADGETQYFGPGTRLLVL.

The rearrangement uses TRBV5-1 and TRBJ2-5; D is undetermined. With 3 bases removed from V and 0 bases from J, the gap between germline ends came to 6 bases. The CDR3 loop spans 13 amino acids. Germline loops: CDR1 SGHRS, CDR2 YFSETQ. The chain's CDR3 is CASSSTYQETQYF. The CDR3 nucleotides read TGCGCCAGCAGCTCTACGTACCAAGAGACCCAGTACTTC.

The CDR3 region has the DNA TGTGCCAGCAGCTTACTCCGGACTAGCGGGGGGGCAGATACGCAGTATTTT. Its protein is CASSLLRTSGGADTQYF. The V call is TRBV7-2, the J call TRBJ2-3; 15 nucleotides match TRBD2. CDR3 length: 17 amino acids. Germline-derived CDR1 and CDR2 are SGHTA and FQGNSA. The V gene end was trimmed by 2 bases and the J gene end by 4 bases; junction bases not matched to a gene: 4.

Regarding this clone: One base away lies a much larger clone, so this may be a sequencing read error. The chain combines TRBV19 with TRBJ1-1; D gene unclear. The CDR3 is 13 residues long. The germline V gene has CDR1 LNHDA and CDR2 SQIVND (reference sequence). V was shortened by 5 bases and J by 1 base, with 8 bases between the two germline ends. In nucleotides, the CDR3 is TGTGCCAGTAGTCGGAGGTGGAACACTGAAGCTTTCTTT. Translating gives CASSRRWNTEAFF.

The chain couples TRBV10-3 to TRBJ1-5; D might be TRBD1 (5 bases). The CDR3 consists of 14 residues. The germline gives CDR1 ENHRY, CDR2 SYGVKD. V was clipped by 3 bases and J by 6 bases, with 12 bases between them. The CDR3 DNA reads as TGTGCCATCAGTGACTCGGTAGGGACTCAGCCCCAGCATTTT. Protein sequence: CAISDSVGTQPQHF.

The chain's CDR3 is CASSSLGRGSGNNEQFF. The DNA of the CDR3 is TGTGCCAGCAGCTCCCTTGGGCGAGGGAGTGGGAACAATGAGCAGTTCTTC. This chain links TRBV5-4 with TRBJ2-1; possibly TRBD2 for D (5 bases). Between the trimmed V and J ends, which lost 3 bases and 5 bases, there was a span of 21 bases. CDR3 length equals 17 residues. The V gene's germline CDR1 is SGHNT and CDR2 YYREEE (reference sequence).

This clone has at least ten counts. This CDR3 is also generated by other DNA sequences in the sample. J is TRBJ2-2 and V is TRBV5-1; D call uncertain. Trimming shortened V by 0 bases and J by 1 base, and 4 bases separated the two germline ends. CDR1 is SGHRS and CDR2 is YFSETQ in the germline V gene. CDR3 length: 14 amino acids. CDR3 DNA sequence: TGCGCCAGCAGCTTGGCCCTGAACACCGGGGAGCTGTTTTTT. This translates into CASSLALNTGELFF. The whole variable domain, filled in from reference TRBV5-1 and TRBJ2-2, reads KAGVTQTPRYLIKTRGQQVTLSCSPISGHRSVSWYQQTPGQGLQFLFEYFSETQRNKGNFPGRFSGRQFSNSRSEMNVSTLELGDSALYLCASSLALNTGELFFGEGSRLTVL.

The rearrangement joins TRBV6-4 to TRBJ2-3, with D perhaps being TRBD1 or TRBD2 (5 bases each). CDR1 is MRHNA, CDR2 SNTAGT, per germline. Trimming left V 3 bases short and J 4 bases short, with 11 bases between. This CDR3 region has 14 residues. The CDR3 coding sequence is TGTGCCAGCAGTGAGGGGGTCGGGCCAGATACGCAGTATTTT. Translating gives CASSEGVGPDTQYF.

The gene calls are TRBV7-8 and TRBJ2-2; D not resolved. CDR3 length: 13 amino acids. The V gene lost 4 bases and the J gene lost 4 bases, with 7 bases spanning the gap. The germline CDR1 and CDR2 sequences are SGHVS and FQNEAQ. The CDR3 protein is CASSSRVTGELFF. CDR3 bases: TGTGCCAGCAGCTCCCGGGTCACCGGGGAGCTGTTTTTT. The whole variable domain, remainder taken from reference TRBV7-8 and TRBJ2-2, is GAGVSQSPRYKVAKRGQDVALRCDPISGHVSLFWYQQALGQGPEFLTYFQNEAQLDKSGLPSDRFFAERPEGSVSTLKIQRTQQEDSAVYLCASSSRVTGELFFGEGSRLTVL.

The chain couples TRBV19 to TRBJ1-3; 7 nucleotides align to TRBD1. After removal of 4 bases from V and 0 bases from J, the junction contained 3 bases not matched to a gene. The germline CDR1 and CDR2 sequences are LNHDA and SQIVND (reference sequence). This CDR3 region has 15 residues. CDR3 bases: TGTGCCAGTAGTACGGGACAGAACTCTGGAAACACCATATATTTT. It encodes CASSTGQNSGNTIYF.

The chain recombines TRBV7-9 with TRBJ2-1; 7 positions agree with TRBD2. CDR1 SEHNR and CDR2 FQNEAQ come from the germline V gene (reference sequence). CDR3 length: 17 amino acids. Unmatched junction bases numbered 16, after V lost 5 bases and J lost 6 bases. CDR3 sequence (DNA): TGTGCCAGCAGCCCGAGGATGATGGCGGGAGTGCTCAATGAGCAGTTCTTC. Protein: CASSPRMMAGVLNEQFF.

This clone was seen once. The rearrangement links TRBV2 to TRBJ2-5; a weak D match, TRBD2 (5 bases). Germline V gene lookup returns CDR1 SNHLY and CDR2 FYNNEI. The CDR3 covers 13 residues. Trimming cost V 4 bases and J 4 bases, with 10 bases left between them. CDR3 in DNA: TGTGCCAGCAGTGTGTCAGCGGTAGAGACCCAGTACTTC. Its translation: CASSVSAVETQYF.

Only a few counts were recorded for this clone. The rearrangement links TRBV29-1 to TRBJ1-4; D gene ambiguous. In germline, CDR1 is SQVTM, CDR2 ANQGSEA. Trimming removed 4 bases from V and 1 base from J, with 7 bases in between. The CDR3 covers 13 residues. CDR3 region: CSVGEQTNEKLFF. For the CDR3, the DNA is TGCAGCGTTGGGGAACAAACTAATGAAAAACTGTTTTTT.

This chain joins TRBV27 and TRBJ1-2; weak D call: TRBD1 (5 bases). This CDR3 is built from 13 residues. The germline gives CDR1 MNHEY, CDR2 SMNVEV (reference sequence). The ends were cut back, 5 bases at V and 4 bases at J, with 11 bases in the middle. The CDR3 DNA reads as TGTGCCAGCAGTGTGGACGGGGGCTATGGCTACACCTTC. Translated, it gives CASSVDGGYGYTF.

This sequence joins TRBV7-3 and TRBJ2-1, with 10 bases fitting TRBD2. The CDR3 runs 15 residues. V gave up 2 bases and J gave up 2 bases; unmatched junction bases: 0. The V gene's germline CDR1 is SGHTA and CDR2 FQGTGA. CDR3 sequence: CASSLGTSAYNEQFF. The CDR3, as DNA: TGTGCCAGCAGCTTAGGGACTAGCGCCTACAATGAGCAGTTCTTC.

Ten or more counts support this clone. The rearrangement links TRBV4-1 to TRBJ2-3, with 9 bases lining up with TRBD1. V lost 4 bases, J lost 1 base, and 21 bases stayed unmatched. The CDR3 runs to 21 residues. The germline V gene encodes CDR1 MGHRA and CDR2 YSYEKL. DNA for the CDR3: TGCGCCAGCAGCCCCCTACGGGAAACAGGGGGCTGGCAACTGGGCACAGATACGCAGTATTTT. This translates into CASSPLRETGGWQLGTDTQYF.

The chain recombines TRBV5-1 with TRBJ2-7; TRBD2 matches 11 bases. CDR3 length: 21 residues. Trimming cost V 4 bases and J 2 bases; bases outside gene matches: 23. From germline, CDR1 is SGHRS and CDR2 YFSETQ. Here the CDR3 reads CASSPTGLRFLAGGLTYEQYF. The CDR3 nucleotides read TGCGCCAGCAGCCCGACAGGGTTGAGATTCCTAGCGGGAGGACTTACCTACGAGCAGTACTTC. Combining the CDR3 with reference TRBV5-1 and TRBJ2-7 gives the whole variable domain KAGVTQTPRYLIKTRGQQVTLSCSPISGHRSVSWYQQTPGQGLQFLFEYFSETQRNKGNFPGRFSGRQFSNSRSEMNVSTLELGDSALYLCASSPTGLRFLAGGLTYEQYFGPGTRLTVT.

This chain joins TRBV27 and TRBJ2-7, with TRBD1 matching over 7 bases. Germline CDR1 reads MNHEY; CDR2 reads SMNVEV (reference sequence). The V segment lost 6 bases and the J segment 2 bases; nucleotides outside the gene matches: 10. This CDR3 region has 15 residues. The DNA of the CDR3 is TGTGCCAGCAGGACCCCGACAGGGAATCCCTACGAGCAGTACTTC. Protein sequence: CASRTPTGNPYEQYF.